Listed below are T cell receptor beta chains from one sample, sequenced in a study of T-cell reconstitution after alpha-beta-depleted transplantation in children. TCRdb passed the PCR reads through MiXCR, listing each CDR3 protein once. In the table there are about 980,000 distinct CDR3 sequences, about 31% of which are singletons. The sample consisted of PBMCs, mostly from graft donor cells, taken 360 days after TCRalphabeta/CD19-depleted stem cell transplant. Receptors were obtained from a boy younger than two who had a stem cell transplant for SCID, so the T cells may come from the graft donor. CDR3s include the opening cysteine and the closing phenylalanine or tryptophan. Fields, in order: clone size, D gene, J gene, V gene, CDR3 protein, CDR3 DNA. A D gene is named only where the DNA matches it firmly. Expanded clones get a size class; other rows say once, few or many, or leave the size out.

>few|TRBD1|TRBJ1-2|TRBV20-1
CSARDTQGAHYGYTF
TGCAGTGCTAGGGATACACAGGGGGCTCACTATGGCTACACCTTC
>NA|TRBD1|TRBJ2-3|TRBV5-6
CASSSRDRGDTQYF
TGTGCCAGCAGTTCCCGGGACAGGGGGGATACGCAGTATTTT
>NA|NA|TRBJ2-1|TRBV20-1
CSAIPPSSYNEQFF
TGCAGTGCTATTCCCCCGAGCTCCTACAATGAGCAGTTCTTC
>NA|TRBD1|TRBJ2-7|TRBV5-8
CASSLLGTGDEQYF
TGTGCCAGCAGCTTGTTGGGGACAGGGGACGAGCAGTACTTC
>NA|NA|TRBJ2-1|TRBV29-1
CSVLEGGVTNEQFF
TGCAGCGTCCTCGAGGGGGGGGTAACCAATGAGCAGTTCTTC
>few|NA|TRBJ2-5|TRBV9
CASGAGGAQYF
TGTGCCAGCGGGGCAGGGGGGGCCCAGTACTTC
>many|TRBD2|TRBJ2-2|TRBV27
CASSLWGGNTGELFF
TGTGCCAGCAGTTTATGGGGGGGGAACACCGGGGAGCTGTTTTTT
>NA|NA|TRBJ2-7|TRBV6-2/TRBV6-3
CASTRGPLGEQYF
TGTGCCAGCACGCGGGGGCCTTTGGGCGAGCAGTACTTC
>few|TRBD1|TRBJ2-7|TRBV4-1
CASSQTNPGQGYEQYF
TGCGCCAGCAGCCAAACCAATCCGGGACAGGGTTACGAGCAGTACTTC
>NA|TRBD1|TRBJ1-3|TRBV10-3
CAATGVGGRGNTIYF
TGTGCCGCGACAGGGGTCGGTGGACGTGGAAACACCATATATTTT
>few|TRBD1|TRBJ2-2|TRBV28
CASRAQGAGYTGELFF
TGTGCCAGCAGAGCACAGGGGGCTGGGTACACCGGGGAGCTGTTTTTT
>NA|NA|TRBJ2-5|TRBV9
CATNQQGFDQETQYF
TGTGCCACCAATCAACAGGGATTTGACCAAGAGACCCAGTACTTC
>many|TRBD1|TRBJ2-7|TRBV20-1
CSASPTGGRSSYEQYF
TGCAGTGCTAGCCCGACAGGGGGCAGGAGCTCCTACGAGCAGTACTTC
>NA|TRBD2|TRBJ2-3|TRBV15
CATSREPTGGWADTQYF
TGTGCCACCAGCAGAGAACCGACCGGGGGGTGGGCAGATACGCAGTATTTT
>few|NA|TRBJ2-2|TRBV4-1
CASSQAWNTGELFF
TGCGCCAGCAGCCAAGCCTGGAACACCGGGGAGCTGTTTTTT
>NA|TRBD2|TRBJ2-3|TRBV20-1
CSVDGGRGDTQYF
TGCAGTGTTGACGGTGGGAGGGGAGATACGCAGTATTTT
>NA|TRBD2|TRBJ2-1|TRBV6-5
CASSTSGGAVYNEQFF
TGTGCCAGCAGTACTAGCGGGGGGGCGGTCTACAATGAGCAGTTCTTC
>many|TRBD2|TRBJ2-1|TRBV5-1
CASSLDGASGGFGEQFF
TGCGCCAGCAGCTTGGATGGTGCTAGCGGCGGGTTCGGAGAGCAGTTCTTC
>NA|NA|TRBJ2-5|TRBV20-1
CSGDREGETQYF
TGCAGTGGTGATCGCGAAGGAGAGACCCAGTACTTC
>NA|NA|TRBJ2-2|TRBV27
CASSLSFDTLNDTGELFF
TGTGCCAGCAGTTTATCGTTTGATACCTTGAATGACACCGGGGAGCTGTTTTTT
>NA|NA|TRBJ2-3|TRBV7-9
CASSPGQTTSTDTQYF
TGTGCCAGCAGCCCAGGACAGACGACTAGCACAGATACGCAGTATTTT
>NA|NA|TRBJ2-2|TRBV29-1
CSVHRDDTGELFF
TGCAGCGTTCACCGGGACGACACCGGGGAGCTGTTTTTT
>NA|NA|TRBJ1-2|TRBV5-1
CASSLWSGQGTRGYTF
TGCGCCAGCAGCTTGTGGTCGGGGCAGGGCACGAGGGGCTACACCTTC
>few|NA|TRBJ1-1|TRBV7-6
CASSARGGGEGTEAFF
TGTGCCAGCAGCGCCCGTGGAGGGGGGGAAGGCACTGAAGCTTTCTTT
>few|NA|TRBJ1-1|TRBV10-3
CAATEGYMNTEAFF
TGTGCCGCTACCGAGGGGTATATGAACACTGAAGCTTTCTTT
>NA|NA|TRBJ1-1|TRBV5-1
CASRHSGPDTEAFF
TGCGCCAGCAGGCACTCGGGGCCTGACACTGAAGCTTTCTTT
>few|NA|TRBJ2-1|TRBV10-2
CASSVISSGNEQFF
TGCGCCAGCAGTGTTATTAGTTCGGGCAATGAGCAGTTCTTC
>few|NA|TRBJ1-3|TRBV7-2
CASSVQNSVSGNTIYF
TGTGCCAGCAGCGTCCAAAACAGCGTCTCTGGAAACACCATATATTTT